The 29 T cell receptor beta chains below all came from one sample that was sequenced in a study of radiotherapy plus CTLA-4 blockade in lung cancer. Data came from immunoSEQ multiplex PCR; TCRdb stores just in-frame clones and leaves some out. Of 25,000 to 40,000 clones detected, over 60% appear once; the ten largest clones hold roughly 4.5%. The starting material was peripheral blood, obtained from a patient treated with radiotherapy plus ipilimumab. Receptor source: a human donor with non-small cell lung cancer whose response to radiotherapy plus ipilimumab could not be evaluated.

CDR3 sequence: CASSQDPGGSGANVLTF. CDR3 DNA: TGCGCCAGCAGCCAAGACCCGGGGGGCTCTGGGGCCAACGTCCTGACTTTC. The rearrangement joins TRBV4-1 to TRBJ2-6; 7 bases map to TRBD2. Trimming at V came to 0 bases and at J to 0 bases, leaving 2 bases not matched to a gene. Per germline, CDR1 MGHRA and CDR2 YSYEKL. The CDR3 totals 17 residues.

This clone was recorded a few times. The CDR3 spells CALADSDTEAFF. The CDR3 coding sequence is TGTGCCCTTGCGGATTCGGACACTGAAGCTTTCTTT. This chain links TRBV30 with TRBJ1-1; D unclear. Deletions cut 8 bases from V and 3 bases from J, with 13 bases between. CDR1 and CDR2 (germline): GTSNPN, SVGIG (reference sequence). The CDR3 is made up of 12 amino acids. Together with reference TRBV30 and TRBJ1-1, the CDR3 gives the full variable domain: SQTIHQWPATLVQPVGSPLSLECTVEGTSNPNLYWYRQAAGRGLQLLFYSVGIGQISSEVPQNLSASRPQDRQFILSSKKLLLSDSGFYLCALADSDTEAFFGQGTRLTVV.

This clone has just one count. The chain joins TRBV6-1 to TRBJ2-2; 7 positions agree with TRBD1. The CDR3 runs to 15 residues. V trimming: 5 bases; J trimming: 1 base; junction bases outside the gene matches: 4. Germline V gene data show CDR1 as MNHNS and CDR2 as SASEGT. CDR3 residues: CASSPGTVNTGELFF. CDR3 in DNA: TGTGCCAGCAGTCCCGGGACAGTGAACACCGGGGAGCTGTTTTTT.

This clone was detected only a few times. V is TRBV5-1 and J is TRBJ2-7; perhaps TRBD2 as D (6 bases). Trimming pared 0 bases from V and 5 bases from J, leaving 15 bases between. The germline V gene encodes CDR1 SGHRS and CDR2 YFSETQ. The CDR3 length is 15 residues. The CDR3 sequence is CASSLGPGVRDEQYF. CDR3 sequence (DNA): TGCGCCAGCAGCTTGGGGCCGGGGGTGAGGGACGAGCAGTACTTC.

The chain employs TRBV5-6 and TRBJ1-5, with 10 bases lining up with TRBD1. Losses at the gene ends were 1 base for V and 4 bases for J; bases not matched to a gene: 11. The CDR3 totals 18 residues. Germline CDR1 and CDR2: SGHDT and YYEEEE. CDR3 region: CASSLSGPGQGWNQPQHF. The CDR3 DNA reads as TGTGCCAGCAGCTTGAGCGGCCCGGGACAGGGGTGGAATCAGCCCCAGCATTTT.

The rearrangement links TRBV2 to TRBJ1-2; D is unclear. With 4 bases removed from V and 4 bases from J, the gap between germline ends came to 7 bases. This CDR3 spans 12 amino acids. CDR1 and CDR2 from the germline V gene are SNHLY and FYNNEI. CDR3 loop: CASSGGLYGYTF. The CDR3 nucleotides are TGTGCCAGCAGTGGAGGGCTCTATGGCTACACCTTC.

The V and J genes are TRBV7-9 and TRBJ2-5, with a possible D match to TRBD2 (6 bases). The CDR3 has 14 residues. Germline CDR1 SEHNR, CDR2 FQNEAQ (reference sequence). V was cut by 1 base and J by 11 bases, with 17 bases left in between. CDR3 protein: CASSLVGRESEQYF. CDR3 nucleotides: TGTGCCAGCAGCTTAGTAGGGCGGGAATCGGAGCAGTACTTC.

This chain connects TRBV11-1 to TRBJ1-2; perhaps TRBD1 as D (6 bases). V was pared by 4 bases and J by 4 bases, with 7 bases between. From germline, CDR1 is SGHAT and CDR2 FQDESV (reference sequence). This CDR3 has 12 amino acids. CDR3 nucleotide sequence: TGTGCCAGCAGCTCGGACAGCTATGGCTACACCTTC. This encodes CASSSDSYGYTF.

V is TRBV6-5 and J is TRBJ2-7; a possible D gene is TRBD1 (6 bases). Germline CDR1 reads MNHEY; CDR2 reads SVGAGI. The CDR3 has 15 amino acids. V lost 2 bases to trimming and J lost 3 bases, with 14 bases between them. The CDR3 here is CASSYRSGAYYEQYF. The DNA for the CDR3 is TGTGCCAGCAGTTACCGGTCAGGGGCTTACTACGAGCAGTACTTC.

This chain connects TRBV5-1 to TRBJ2-7; 10 bases map to TRBD1. The V gene's germline CDR1 is SGHRS and CDR2 YFSETQ. CDR3 length: 14 residues. V gave up 2 bases and J gave up 12 bases; unmatched junction bases: 11. The DNA of the CDR3 is TGCGCCAGCAGCTTAGAGACAGGGGGCGTCCCTCCGTACTTC. Its translation: CASSLETGGVPPYF.

The chain recombines TRBV5-5 with TRBJ2-7; TRBD1 agrees at 7 bases. CDR3 length equals 16 residues. V shed 3 bases and J 0 bases; nucleotides not matched to a gene: 9. Germline lookup yields CDR1 SGHKS and CDR2 YYEKEE (reference sequence). CDR3 bases: TGTGCCAGCAGCTCATTCGGGGCAGGGGGCTCCTACGAGCAGTACTTC. It translates to CASSSFGAGGSYEQYF.

This clone has a handful of counts. Written as DNA, the CDR3 is TGTGCCATCAGTGAGTTGGACAGGGGCAATCAGCCCCAGCATTTT. Amino acids: CAISELDRGNQPQHF. This chain links TRBV10-3 with TRBJ1-5, with TRBD1 matching over 8 bases. J was trimmed by 2 bases and V by 1 base; bases with no gene match: 1. Per germline, CDR1 ENHRY and CDR2 SYGVKD. CDR3 size: 15 residues.

This chain uses TRBV7-9 with TRBJ2-3, with TRBD1 matching over 9 bases. Germline loops: CDR1 SEHNR, CDR2 FQNEAQ (reference sequence). CDR3 length: 16 amino acids. J was trimmed by 4 bases and V by 1 base; bases with no gene match: 6. The CDR3 spells CASSLDRDRAADTQYF. In nucleotides, the CDR3 is TGTGCCAGCAGCTTAGACCGGGACAGGGCAGCAGATACGCAGTATTTT. The full variable domain, completed using reference TRBV7-9 and TRBJ2-3, is DTGVSQNPRHKITKRGQNVTFRCDPISEHNRLYWYRQTLGQGPEFLTYFQNEAQLEKSRLLSDRFSAERPKGSFSTLEIQRTEQGDSAMYLCASSLDRDRAADTQYFGPGTRLTVL.

This clone was counted only a few times. The chain joins TRBV19 to TRBJ2-5, with 10 nucleotides matching TRBD1. The DNA end is a closer match to TRBJ2-7, so the J assignment may be wrong. Germline assignment: CDR1 LNHDA and CDR2 SQIVND (reference sequence). The CDR3 spans 15 residues. The CDR3 sequence is CASSTLDRGAYEQYF. Written as DNA, the CDR3 is TGTGCCAGTAGTACCCTGGACAGGGGGGCCTACGAGCAGTACTTC.

V is TRBV5-1 and J is TRBJ2-4; perhaps TRBD2 as D (6 bases). Germline-derived CDR1 and CDR2 are SGHRS and YFSETQ. This CDR3 is built from 15 residues. V lost 5 bases and J lost 3, with 15 bases in between. CDR3 in DNA: TGCGCCAGCAGGGAGGGCTGGGCGGGCAAAAACATTCAGTACTTC. Its protein product is CASREGWAGKNIQYF. The entire variable domain, with the rest obtained from reference TRBV5-1 and TRBJ2-4, is as follows: KAGVTQTPRYLIKTRGQQVTLSCSPISGHRSVSWYQQTPGQGLQFLFEYFSETQRNKGNFPGRFSGRQFSNSRSEMNVSTLELGDSALYLCASREGWAGKNIQYFGAGTRLSVL.

The gene calls are TRBV25-1 and TRBJ2-1; TRBD1 matches 10 bases. The CDR3 extends over 16 amino acids. The germline V gene encodes CDR1 MGHDK and CDR2 SYGVNS. Losses at the gene ends were 1 base for V and 2 bases for J; bases not matched to a gene: 2. In DNA, the CDR3 is TGTGCCAGCAGTGAATCGGGGACAGGGGCCTACAATGAGCAGTTCTTC. Its translation: CASSESGTGAYNEQFF.

The chain combines TRBV7-2 with TRBJ2-3; 7 bases are shared with TRBD2. Germline lookup yields CDR1 SGHTA and CDR2 FQGNSA. After removal of 3 bases from V and 9 bases from J, the junction contained 0 bases not matched to a gene. The CDR3 has 11 residues. The CDR3 DNA is TGTGCCAGCAGCTTTAGCGGGACGCAGTATTTT. It is translated as CASSFSGTQYF.

The J gene is TRBJ1-2, the V gene TRBV7-2; 7 bases line up with TRBD1. With V trimmed by 5 bases and J by 7 bases, 10 bases remained unmatched. Germline V gene lookup returns CDR1 SGHTA and CDR2 FQGNSA. The CDR3 consists of 14 residues. The CDR3 loop is CASSPGGPSTGYTF. The CDR3 DNA reads TGTGCCAGCAGCCCAGGGGGTCCATCCACTGGCTACACCTTC.

The V gene is TRBV7-2, the J gene TRBJ1-3; 7 bases agree with TRBD1. Per germline, CDR1 SGHTA and CDR2 FQGNSA. This CDR3 is built from 15 residues. V was pared by 1 base and J by 3 bases, with 3 bases of the junction left unmatched. The CDR3, as DNA: TGTGCCAGCAGCTTAGGAGGGGGCCTTGGAAACACCATATATTTT. Translating gives CASSLGGGLGNTIYF. The complete variable domain, with remaining parts taken from reference TRBV7-2 and TRBJ1-3, reads GAGVSQSPSNKVTEKGKDVELRCDPISGHTALYWYRQSLGQGLEFLIYFQGNSAPDKSGLPSDRFSAERTGGSVSTLTIQRTQQEDSAVYLCASSLGGGLGNTIYFGEGSWLTVV.

The V gene is TRBV7-8, the J gene TRBJ2-7; 13 bases match TRBD2. CDR1 is SGHVS and CDR2 is FQNEAQ in the germline V gene. The CDR3 length is 15 residues. The ends lost 5 bases at V and 5 bases at J; junction bases unmatched: 6. CDR3: CASSRTSGRANEQYF. For the CDR3, the DNA is TGTGCCAGCAGCCGCACTAGCGGGAGGGCTAACGAGCAGTACTTC.

This sequence joins TRBV27 and TRBJ1-5; 8 bases agree with TRBD1. V trimming: 5 bases; J trimming: 4 bases; junction bases outside the gene matches: 4. CDR1 and CDR2 from the germline V gene are MNHEY and SMNVEV (reference sequence). The CDR3 runs 14 residues. The CDR3 reads CASSPDRENQPQHF. The CDR3 bases are TGTGCCAGCAGTCCGGACAGGGAGAATCAGCCCCAGCATTTT.

The chain combines TRBV19 with TRBJ2-1; 11 bases match TRBD2. With 6 bases clipped from V and 4 bases from J, the junction kept 8 bases outside the gene matches. Germline assignment: CDR1 LNHDA and CDR2 SQIVND (reference sequence). This CDR3 contains 16 residues. CDR3 nucleotide sequence: TGTGCCAGTAGATTAAGACTAGCGGGGCCATACAATGAGCAGTTCTTC. This gives the protein CASRLRLAGPYNEQFF. The whole variable domain, filled in from reference TRBV19 and TRBJ2-1, reads DGGITQSPKYLFRKEGQNVTLSCEQNLNHDAMYWYRQDPGQGLRLIYYSQIVNDFQKGDIAEGYSVSREKKESFPLTVTSAQKNPTAFYLCASRLRLAGPYNEQFFGPGTRLTVL.

This sequence joins TRBV5-1 and TRBJ2-3; the match to TRBD2 covers 7 bases. Germline V gene data show CDR1 as SGHRS and CDR2 as YFSETQ. Trimming at V came to 5 bases and at J to 2 bases, leaving 11 bases not matched to a gene. The CDR3 is 16 amino acids. The CDR3 loop is CASSPFPGTNTDTQYF. The CDR3 DNA sequence: TGCGCCAGCAGTCCTTTCCCCGGGACTAACACAGATACGCAGTATTTT.

This clone was counted only a few times. The chain is built from TRBV11-3 and TRBJ2-1; maybe TRBD1 (6 bases). The germline gives CDR1 SGHNT, CDR2 YENEEA. The CDR3 loop spans 16 amino acids. V lost 5 bases, J lost 0 bases, and 14 bases lay in between. In nucleotides, the CDR3 is TGTGCCAGCAGCCCCATGGGGGCATCCTCCTACAATGAGCAGTTCTTC. Translation gives CASSPMGASSYNEQFF.

The chain carries TRBV5-5 and TRBJ2-4; TRBD1 aligns across 7 bases. The V segment lost 3 bases and the J segment 0 bases; nucleotides outside the gene matches: 12. CDR3 length equals 18 residues. The germline V gene encodes CDR1 SGHKS and CDR2 YYEKEE (reference sequence). CDR3 nucleotides: TGTGCCAGCAGCTCCCAGACAGGGCCGGTACTAGCCAAAAACATTCAGTACTTC. Protein product: CASSSQTGPVLAKNIQYF.

V is TRBV29-1 and J is TRBJ2-1; TRBD1 is a possible D gene (6 bases). The V gene lost 7 bases and the J gene lost 4 bases, with 8 bases spanning the gap. CDR3 length: 11 residues. The V gene's germline CDR1 is SQVTM and CDR2 ANQGSEA. The CDR3 DNA is TGCAGCGCCGGACAGTACAATGAGCAGTTCTTC. Translation: CSAGQYNEQFF.

This clone was counted a few times. The chain is built from TRBV19 and TRBJ1-4; D uncertain. V lost 8 bases and J lost 6, with 4 bases in between. The CDR3 consists of 10 residues. Looked up from germline, CDR1 is LNHDA and CDR2 is SQIVND (reference sequence). CDR3 DNA: TGTGCCAGTGACTATGAAAAACTGTTTTTT. Its translation: CASDYEKLFF.

This clone was counted a few times. This sequence joins TRBV7-6 and TRBJ1-1; tentatively, D is TRBD1 (6 bases). Trimming removed 5 bases from V and 2 bases from J, with 12 bases in between. This CDR3 region has 14 residues. CDR1 and CDR2 from the germline V gene are SGHVS and FNYEAQ. The CDR3 DNA is TGTGCCAGCAGCGAGGGGGGGTTTAACACTGAAGCTTTCTTT. Protein product: CASSEGGFNTEAFF.

The chain combines TRBV5-6 with TRBJ2-7; 9 bases map to TRBD1. CDR3 length: 17 residues. Germline values: CDR1 SGHDT, CDR2 YYEEEE. V was clipped by 4 bases and J by 3 bases; unmatched bases: 14. CDR3 nucleotide sequence: TGTGCCAGCAGCCCATTGGACAACAGGGGGCATTACTACGAGCAGTACTTC. Its protein product is CASSPLDNRGHYYEQYF.